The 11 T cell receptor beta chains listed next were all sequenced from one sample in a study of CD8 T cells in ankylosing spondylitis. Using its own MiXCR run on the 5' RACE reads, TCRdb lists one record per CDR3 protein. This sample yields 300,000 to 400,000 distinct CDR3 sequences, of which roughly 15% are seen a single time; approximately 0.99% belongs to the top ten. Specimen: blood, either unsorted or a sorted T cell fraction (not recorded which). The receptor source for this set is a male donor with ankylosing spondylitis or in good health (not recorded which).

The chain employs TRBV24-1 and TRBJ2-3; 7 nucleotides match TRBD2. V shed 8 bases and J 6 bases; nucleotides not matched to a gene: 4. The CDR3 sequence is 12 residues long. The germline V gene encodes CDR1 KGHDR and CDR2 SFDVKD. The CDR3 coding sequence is TGTGCCACCAATGGGGGGGGGGATACGCAGTATTTT. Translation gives CATNGGGDTQYF.

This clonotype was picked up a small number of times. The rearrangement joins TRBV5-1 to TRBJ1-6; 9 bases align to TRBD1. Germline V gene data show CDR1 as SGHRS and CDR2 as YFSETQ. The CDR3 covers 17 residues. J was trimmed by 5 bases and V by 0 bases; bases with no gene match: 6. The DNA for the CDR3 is TGCGCCAGCAGCTTGGCCGGAAGACAGGGGGATAATTCACCCCTCCACTTT. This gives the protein CASSLAGRQGDNSPLHF.

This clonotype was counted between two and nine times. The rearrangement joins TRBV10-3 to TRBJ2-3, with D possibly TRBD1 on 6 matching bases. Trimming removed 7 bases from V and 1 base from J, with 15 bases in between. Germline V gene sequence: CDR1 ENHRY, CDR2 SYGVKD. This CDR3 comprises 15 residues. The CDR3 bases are TGTGCCATCACCTCGACAGGCTTGGGCACAGATACGCAGTATTTT. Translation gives CAITSTGLGTDTQYF.

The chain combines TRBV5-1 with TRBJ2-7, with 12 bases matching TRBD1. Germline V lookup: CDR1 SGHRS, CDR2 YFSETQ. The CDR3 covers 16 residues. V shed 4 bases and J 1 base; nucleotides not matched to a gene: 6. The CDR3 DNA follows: TGCGCCAGCAGCCCCAGGGGACAGGGGGCGTCCTACGAGCAGTACTTC. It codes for CASSPRGQGASYEQYF.

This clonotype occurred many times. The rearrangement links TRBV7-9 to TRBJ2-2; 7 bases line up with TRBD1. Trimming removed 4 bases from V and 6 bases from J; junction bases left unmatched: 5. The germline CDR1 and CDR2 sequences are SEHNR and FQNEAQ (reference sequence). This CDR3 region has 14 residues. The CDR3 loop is CASSSDRVAGELFF. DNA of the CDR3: TGTGCCAGCAGCTCCGACAGGGTGGCCGGGGAGCTGTTTTTT. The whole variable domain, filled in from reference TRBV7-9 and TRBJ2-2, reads DTGVSQNPRHKITKRGQNVTFRCDPISEHNRLYWYRQTLGQGPEFLTYFQNEAQLEKSRLLSDRFSAERPKGSFSTLEIQRTEQGDSAMYLCASSSDRVAGELFFGEGSRLTVL.

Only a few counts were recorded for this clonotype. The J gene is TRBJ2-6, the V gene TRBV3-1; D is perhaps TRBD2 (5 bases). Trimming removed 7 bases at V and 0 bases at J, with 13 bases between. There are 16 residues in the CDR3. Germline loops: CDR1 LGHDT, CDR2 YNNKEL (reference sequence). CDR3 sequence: CASTLAGGSGANVLTF. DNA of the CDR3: TGTGCCAGCACTCTAGCCGGAGGCTCTGGGGCCAACGTCCTGACTTTC.

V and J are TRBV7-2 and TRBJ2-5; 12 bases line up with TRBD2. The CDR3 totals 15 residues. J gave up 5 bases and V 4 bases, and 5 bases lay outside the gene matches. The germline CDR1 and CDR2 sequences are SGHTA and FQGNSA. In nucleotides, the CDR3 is TGTGCCAGCAGCTCACTAGCGGGGGGCTGGGAGACCCAGTACTTC. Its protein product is CASSSLAGGWETQYF.

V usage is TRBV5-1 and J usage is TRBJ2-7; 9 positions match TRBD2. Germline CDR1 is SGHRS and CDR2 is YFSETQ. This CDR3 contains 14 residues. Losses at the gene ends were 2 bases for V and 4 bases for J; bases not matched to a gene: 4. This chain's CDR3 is CASSFETSGYEQYF. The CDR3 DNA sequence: TGCGCCAGCAGCTTCGAGACTAGCGGTTACGAGCAGTACTTC.

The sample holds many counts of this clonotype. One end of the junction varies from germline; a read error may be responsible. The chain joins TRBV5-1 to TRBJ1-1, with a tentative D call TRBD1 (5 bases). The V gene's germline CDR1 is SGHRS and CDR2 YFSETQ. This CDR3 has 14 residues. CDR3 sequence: CASSLGRGNTEAFF. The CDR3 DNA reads TGTGCCAGCAGTTTAGGGAGGGGGAACACTGAAGCTTTCTTT.

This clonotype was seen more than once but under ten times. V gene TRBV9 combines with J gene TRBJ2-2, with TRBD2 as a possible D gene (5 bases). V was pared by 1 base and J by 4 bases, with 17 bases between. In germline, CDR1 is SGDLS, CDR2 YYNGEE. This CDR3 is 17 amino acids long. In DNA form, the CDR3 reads TGTGCCAGCAGCGTACAAGAAAGCGCCGCGGGCACCGGGGAGCTGTTTTTT. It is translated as CASSVQESAAGTGELFF.

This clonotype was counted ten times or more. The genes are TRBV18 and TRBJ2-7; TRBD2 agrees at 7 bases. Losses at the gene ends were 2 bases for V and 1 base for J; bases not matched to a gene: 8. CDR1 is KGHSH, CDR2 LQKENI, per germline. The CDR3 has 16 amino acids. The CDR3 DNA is TGTGCCAGCTCACCATCTATGGCGGGAGCATCCTACGAGCAGTACTTC. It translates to CASSPSMAGASYEQYF.